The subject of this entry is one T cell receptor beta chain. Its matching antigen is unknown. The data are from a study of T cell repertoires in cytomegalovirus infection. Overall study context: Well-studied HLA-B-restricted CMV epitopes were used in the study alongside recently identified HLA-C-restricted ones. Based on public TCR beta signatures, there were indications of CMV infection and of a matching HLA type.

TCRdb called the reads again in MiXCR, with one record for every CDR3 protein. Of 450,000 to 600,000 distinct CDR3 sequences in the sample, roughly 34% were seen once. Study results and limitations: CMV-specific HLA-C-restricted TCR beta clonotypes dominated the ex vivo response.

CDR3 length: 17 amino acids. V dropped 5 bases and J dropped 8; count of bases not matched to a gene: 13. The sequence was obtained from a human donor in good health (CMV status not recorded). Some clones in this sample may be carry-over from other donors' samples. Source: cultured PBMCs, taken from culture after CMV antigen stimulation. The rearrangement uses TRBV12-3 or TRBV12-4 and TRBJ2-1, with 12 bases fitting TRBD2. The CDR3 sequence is CASSITRLAGVVDEQFF. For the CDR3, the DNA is TGTGCCAGCAGTATTACCCGACTAGCGGGGGTGGTCGATGAGCAGTTCTTC.